This is a list of T cell receptor beta chains from one sample in a study of CD8+CD57+ T cells in acquired aplastic anemia. TCRdb used MiXCR to reprocess the reads, holding one entry per CDR3 protein. Among about 210,000 distinct CDR3 sequences listed, around 63% were seen once. Sequenced: sorted CD4+, CD8+, or CD8+CD57+ T cells (not recorded which) from PBMCs. These receptors came from a human donor in good health. Both conserved end residues are part of each CDR3. D genes are given only for firm matches. Part of the rows lack a size; the others show once, few, many or a class for expanded clones.

d_gene	v_gene	j_gene	abundance	CDR3nt	CDR3aa
TRBD1	TRBV2	TRBJ1-1	.	TGTGCCAGCAGCGACGACAGGGTGAACACTGAAGCTTTCTTT	CASSDDRVNTEAFF
.	TRBV19	TRBJ1-5	many	TGTGCCAGTAGTAAGAATCAGCCCCAGCATTTT	CASSKNQPQHF
.	TRBV20-1	TRBJ1-5	once	TGCAGTGCTAGAACTAGCGGGGGGCCCCAGCATTTT	CSARTSGGPQHF
TRBD1	TRBV29-1	TRBJ1-1	few	TGCAGCGTTGGACAGGGGCGCACTGAAGCTTTCTTT	CSVGQGRTEAFF
TRBD2	TRBV9	TRBJ2-1	many	TGTGCCAGCAGACCCGGACTAGCGGGGAACAACAATGAGCAGTTCTTC	CASRPGLAGNNNEQFF
.	TRBV7-3	TRBJ1-6	.	TGTGCCAGCAGCTTCAGGGGACCCGGCAATTCACCCCTCCACTTT	CASSFRGPGNSPLHF
.	TRBV19	TRBJ1-1	.	TGTGCCAGTAGTATTGTTCAACGTCGGACTGAAGCTTTCTTT	CASSIVQRRTEAFF
.	TRBV2	TRBJ2-5	.	TGTGCCAGCAGCCCTGGACTAGAGACCCAGTACTTC	CASSPGLETQYF
TRBD2	TRBV2	TRBJ2-7	.	TGTGCCAGCAGTGATGAACTAGCGGGAATCTACGAGCAGTACTTC	CASSDELAGIYEQYF
.	TRBV29-1	TRBJ2-7	many	TGCAGCGTAAGGAATCACTACGAGCAGTACTTC	CSVRNHYEQYF
TRBD1	TRBV7-8	TRBJ1-1	few	TGTGCCAGCAGCTTAGTTCGACAGGGCGAAGCTTTCTTT	CASSLVRQGEAFF
.	TRBV25-1	TRBJ1-1	.	TGTGCCAGCAAGGGGCCGAACACTGAAGCTTTCTTT	CASKGPNTEAFF
TRBD1	TRBV20-1	TRBJ2-7	many	TGCAGTGCTAGAGATACACGAGGGGGCAACGACGAGCAGTACTTC	CSARDTRGGNDEQYF
TRBD1	TRBV19	TRBJ1-1	few	TGTGCCAGTAGTATAGGAGGGGGCGGAGGCACTGAAGCTTTCTTT	CASSIGGGGGTEAFF
TRBD1	TRBV29-1	TRBJ1-2	once	TGCAGCGTTGAAGAGCCAGGGGGCTTTTATGGCTACACCTTC	CSVEEPGGFYGYTF
.	TRBV7-6	TRBJ2-7	.	TGTGCCAGCAGCTTACGGCCAGGGGACGGCGAGCAGTACTTC	CASSLRPGDGEQYF
.	TRBV5-1	TRBJ1-4	.	TGCGCCAGCAGACAGGGCTCAACTAATGAAAAACTGTTTTTT	CASRQGSTNEKLFF
.	TRBV7-9	TRBJ1-1	once	TGTGCCAGCAGCGCAAGGGGAGGGGCGGGCACTGAAGCTTTCTTT	CASSARGGAGTEAFF
TRBD1	TRBV14	TRBJ2-7	many	TGTGCCAGCAGAAGGACAGGGGCGGGCGAGCAGTACTTC	CASRRTGAGEQYF
.	TRBV10-3	TRBJ2-1	.	TGTGCCATCACCCTGCGCGCGGGCGGGACCCACAATGAGCAGTTCTTC	CAITLRAGGTHNEQFF
TRBD2	TRBV9	TRBJ2-5	.	TGCGCCAGCATCGTCGGGGGGGCCGGACAAGAGACCCAGTACTTC	CASIVGGAGQETQYF
.	TRBV7-8	TRBJ2-7	.	TGTACCAGCAGCTTAGACCTGGGCCCCTACGAGCAGTACTTC	CTSSLDLGPYEQYF
.	TRBV9	TRBJ1-2	once	TGTGCCAGCAGCGTAAACGACAATGGCTACACCTTC	CASSVNDNGYTF
.	TRBV6-6	TRBJ1-5	.	TGTGCCAGCACCCCAGACGGAAATAGCAATCAGCCCCAGCATTTT	CASTPDGNSNQPQHF
.	TRBV19	TRBJ1-5	.	TGTGCCAGCTCCTTCATAGATCAGCCCCAGCATTTT	CASSFIDQPQHF
.	TRBV10-2	TRBJ2-3	.	TGCGCCAGCAATCCTACAGTGACAGATACGCAGTATTTT	CASNPTVTDTQYF
.	TRBV2	TRBJ2-5	.	TGTGCCAGCACTTGGTCTCAAGAGACCCAGTACTTC	CASTWSQETQYF
.	TRBV5-1	TRBJ2-7	many	TGCGCCAGCAGCCTGGAGGGGGGACGCGAGCAGTACTTC	CASSLEGGREQYF
.	TRBV7-3	TRBJ1-1	few	TGTGCCAGCAGCTTAATGGGCAGGAACACTGAAGCTTTCTTT	CASSLMGRNTEAFF
.	TRBV9	TRBJ2-6	many	TGTGCCAGCAGCGTAGCTGGGGCCAACGTCCTGACTTTC	CASSVAGANVLTF
.	TRBV25-1	TRBJ2-7	.	TGTGCCAGCAGTCAACCAGACTGGTCCTACGAGCAGTACTTC	CASSQPDWSYEQYF
TRBD2	TRBV7-9	TRBJ2-7	.	TGTGCCAGCAGCCACACTAGCGGGAGTTGGGAGCAGTACTTC	CASSHTSGSWEQYF
TRBD2	TRBV2	TRBJ2-1	.	TGTGCCAGCAGTGAATTAGCGGGGAGAAGCTCCTACAGTGAGCAGTTCTTC	CASSELAGRSSYSEQFF
.	TRBV20-1	TRBJ1-6	few	TGCAGTGCTATCGGCAGTGTCGATAATTCACCCCTCCACTTT	CSAIGSVDNSPLHF
.	TRBV7-9	TRBJ2-1	.	TGTGCCAGCAGCTGGGGACGGAAATACAATGAGCAGTTCTTC	CASSWGRKYNEQFF
.	TRBV10-2	TRBJ1-2	.	TGCGCCAGCAGTGCTCTCAGGGGCGATGGCTACACCTTC	CASSALRGDGYTF